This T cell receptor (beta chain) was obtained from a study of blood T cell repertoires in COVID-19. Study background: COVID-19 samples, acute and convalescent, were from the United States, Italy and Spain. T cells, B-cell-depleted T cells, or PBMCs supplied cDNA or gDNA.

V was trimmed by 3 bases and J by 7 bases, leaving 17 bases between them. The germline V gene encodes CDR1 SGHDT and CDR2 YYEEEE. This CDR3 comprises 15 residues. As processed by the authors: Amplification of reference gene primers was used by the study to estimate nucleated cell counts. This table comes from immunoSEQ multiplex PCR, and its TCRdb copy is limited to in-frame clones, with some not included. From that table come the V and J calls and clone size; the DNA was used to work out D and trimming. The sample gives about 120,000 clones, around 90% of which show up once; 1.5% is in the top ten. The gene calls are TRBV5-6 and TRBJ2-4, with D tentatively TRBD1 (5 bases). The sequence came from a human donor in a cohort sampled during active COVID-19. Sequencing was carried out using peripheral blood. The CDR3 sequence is CASSSTEARSNIQYF. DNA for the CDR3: TGTGCCAGCAGCTCGACAGAGGCTCGTTCGAACATTCAGTACTTC.